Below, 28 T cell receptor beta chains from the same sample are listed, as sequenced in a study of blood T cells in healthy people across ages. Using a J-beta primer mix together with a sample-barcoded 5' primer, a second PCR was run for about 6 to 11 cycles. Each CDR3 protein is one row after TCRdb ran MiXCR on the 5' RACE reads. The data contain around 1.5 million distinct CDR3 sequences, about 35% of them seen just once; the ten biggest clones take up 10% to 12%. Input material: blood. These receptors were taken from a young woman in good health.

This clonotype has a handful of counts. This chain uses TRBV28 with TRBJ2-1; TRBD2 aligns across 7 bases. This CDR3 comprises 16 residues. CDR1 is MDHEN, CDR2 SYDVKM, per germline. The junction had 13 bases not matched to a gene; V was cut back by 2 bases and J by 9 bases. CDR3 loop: CASSLPRGAGVGEQFF. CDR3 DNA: TGTGCCAGCAGTTTACCCCGCGGGGCGGGAGTGGGTGAGCAGTTCTTC.

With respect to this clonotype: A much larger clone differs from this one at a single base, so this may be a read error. In DNA form, the CDR3 reads TGTGCCAGCGGCCACTCAATCGGGGGGGAGGGAGACATTCAGTACTTC. Translated, it gives CASGHSIGGEGDIQYF. The V call is TRBV4-2, the J call TRBJ2-4, with 8 bases fitting TRBD2. The germline V gene has CDR1 LGHNA and CDR2 YNFKEQ. CDR3 length: 16 amino acids.

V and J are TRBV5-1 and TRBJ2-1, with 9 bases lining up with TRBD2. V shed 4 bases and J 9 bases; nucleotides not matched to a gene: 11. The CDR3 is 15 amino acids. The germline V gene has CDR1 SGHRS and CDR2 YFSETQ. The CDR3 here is CASSLGLAQTGEQFF. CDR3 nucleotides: TGCGCCAGCAGCCTAGGACTAGCGCAAACGGGTGAGCAGTTCTTC. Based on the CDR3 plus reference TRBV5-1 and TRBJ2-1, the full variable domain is KAGVTQTPRYLIKTRGQQVTLSCSPISGHRSVSWYQQTPGQGLQFLFEYFSETQRNKGNFPGRFSGRQFSNSRSEMNVSTLELGDSALYLCASSLGLAQTGEQFFGPGTRLTVL.

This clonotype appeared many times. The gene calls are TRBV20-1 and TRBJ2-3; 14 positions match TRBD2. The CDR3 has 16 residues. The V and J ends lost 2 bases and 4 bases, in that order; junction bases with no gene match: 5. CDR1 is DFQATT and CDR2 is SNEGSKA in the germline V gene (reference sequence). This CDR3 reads CSARRTSGRSADTQYF. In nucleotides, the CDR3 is TGCAGTGCTAGACGGACTAGCGGGAGGTCGGCAGATACGCAGTATTTT.

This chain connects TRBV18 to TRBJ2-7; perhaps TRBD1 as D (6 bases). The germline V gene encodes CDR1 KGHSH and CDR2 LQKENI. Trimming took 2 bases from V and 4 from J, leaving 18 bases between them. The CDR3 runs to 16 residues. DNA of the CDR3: TGTGCCAGCTCACCATTCGTTTCAGGGGAATTGTACGAGCAGTACTTC. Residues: CASSPFVSGELYEQYF. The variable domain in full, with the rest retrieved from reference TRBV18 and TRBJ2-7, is NAGVMQNPRHLVRRRGQEARLRCSPMKGHSHVYWYRQLPEEGLKFMVYLQKENIIDESGMPKERFSAEFPKEGPSILRIQQVVRGDSAAYFCASSPFVSGELYEQYFGPGTRLTVT.

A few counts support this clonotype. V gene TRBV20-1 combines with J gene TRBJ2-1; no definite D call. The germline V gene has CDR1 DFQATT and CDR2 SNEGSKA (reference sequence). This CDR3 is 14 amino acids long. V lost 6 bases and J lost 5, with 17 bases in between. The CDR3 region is CSARAPRRNNEQFF. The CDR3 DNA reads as TGCAGTGCCCGGGCCCCTCGGCGGAACAATGAGCAGTTCTTC.

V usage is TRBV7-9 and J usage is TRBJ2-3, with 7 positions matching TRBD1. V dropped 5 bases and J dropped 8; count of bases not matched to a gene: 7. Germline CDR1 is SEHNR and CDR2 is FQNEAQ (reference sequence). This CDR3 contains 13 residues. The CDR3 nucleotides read TGTGCCAGCAGCCGAGAGGGGGCGCGTACGCAGTATTTT. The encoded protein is CASSREGARTQYF.

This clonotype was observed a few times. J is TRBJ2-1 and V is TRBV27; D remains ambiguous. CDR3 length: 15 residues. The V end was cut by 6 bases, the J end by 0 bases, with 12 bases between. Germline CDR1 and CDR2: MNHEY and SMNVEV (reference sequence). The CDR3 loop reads CASSLLADSYNEQFF. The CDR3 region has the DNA TGTGCCAGCAGCTTGTTGGCGGACTCCTACAATGAGCAGTTCTTC.

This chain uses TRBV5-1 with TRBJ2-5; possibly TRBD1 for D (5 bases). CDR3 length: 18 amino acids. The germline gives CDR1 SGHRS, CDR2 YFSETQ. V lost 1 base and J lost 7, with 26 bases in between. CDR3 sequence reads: CASSLTSPLYRTQGTQYF. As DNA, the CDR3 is TGCGCCAGCAGCTTGACCTCCCCCCTCTACAGGACGCAGGGGACCCAGTACTTC.

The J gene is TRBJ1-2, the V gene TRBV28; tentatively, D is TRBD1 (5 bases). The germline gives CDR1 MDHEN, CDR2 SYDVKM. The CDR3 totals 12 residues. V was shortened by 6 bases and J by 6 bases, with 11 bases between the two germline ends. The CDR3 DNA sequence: TGTGCCAGCAGATATCCAGGGCATGGCTACACCTTC. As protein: CASRYPGHGYTF.

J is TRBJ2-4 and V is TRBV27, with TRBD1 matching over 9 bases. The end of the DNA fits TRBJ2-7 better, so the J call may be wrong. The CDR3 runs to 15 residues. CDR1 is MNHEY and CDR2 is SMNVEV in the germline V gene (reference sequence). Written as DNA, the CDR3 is TGTGCCAGCAGTCTAATTCCGACAGGGGGGGACGAGCAGTACTTC. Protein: CASSLIPTGGDEQYF.

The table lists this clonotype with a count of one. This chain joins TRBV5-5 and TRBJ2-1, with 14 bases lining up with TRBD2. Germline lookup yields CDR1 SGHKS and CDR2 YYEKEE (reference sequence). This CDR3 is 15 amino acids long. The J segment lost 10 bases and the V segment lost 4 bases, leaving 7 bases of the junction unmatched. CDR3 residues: CASSRGLAGGQEQFF. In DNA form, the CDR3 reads TGTGCCAGCAGCCGCGGACTAGCGGGGGGACAGGAGCAGTTCTTC.

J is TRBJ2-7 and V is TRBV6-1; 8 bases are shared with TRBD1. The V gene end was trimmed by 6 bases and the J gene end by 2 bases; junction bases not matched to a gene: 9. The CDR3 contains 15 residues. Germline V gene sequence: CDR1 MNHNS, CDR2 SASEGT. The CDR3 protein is CASSGLNRGTYEQYF. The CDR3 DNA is TGTGCCAGCAGCGGCTTAAACAGGGGGACCTACGAGCAGTACTTC.

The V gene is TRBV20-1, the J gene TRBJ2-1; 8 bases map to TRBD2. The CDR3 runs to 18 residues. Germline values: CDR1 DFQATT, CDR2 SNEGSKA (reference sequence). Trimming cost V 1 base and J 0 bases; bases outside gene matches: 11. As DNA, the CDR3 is TGCAGTGCTAGAGGGGGTAGCGGGATTCCTAGCTCCTACAATGAGCAGTTCTTC. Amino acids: CSARGGSGIPSSYNEQFF.

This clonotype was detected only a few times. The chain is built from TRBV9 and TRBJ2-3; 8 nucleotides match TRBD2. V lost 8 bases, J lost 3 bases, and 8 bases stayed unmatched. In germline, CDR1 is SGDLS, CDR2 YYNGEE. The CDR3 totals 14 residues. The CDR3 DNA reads TGTGCCAGTGCTGTAGCGGGACCTACAGATACGCAGTATTTT. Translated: CASAVAGPTDTQYF.

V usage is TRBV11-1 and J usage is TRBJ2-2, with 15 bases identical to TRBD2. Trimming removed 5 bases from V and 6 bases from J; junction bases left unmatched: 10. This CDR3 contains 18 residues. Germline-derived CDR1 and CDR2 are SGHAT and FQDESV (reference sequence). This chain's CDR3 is CASSRRTSGRATSGELFF. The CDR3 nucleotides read TGTGCCAGCAGCCGCCGGACTAGCGGGAGGGCGACGTCCGGGGAGCTGTTTTTT.

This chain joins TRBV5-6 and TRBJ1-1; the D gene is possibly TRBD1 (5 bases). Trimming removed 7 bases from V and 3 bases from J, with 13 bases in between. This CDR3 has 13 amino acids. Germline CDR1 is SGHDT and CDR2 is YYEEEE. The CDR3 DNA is TGTGCCAGCGCCCCCGTGGGGGACACTGAAGCTTTCTTT. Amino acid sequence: CASAPVGDTEAFF.

The CDR3 sequence is CASSSARTGLLHEQYF. As DNA, the CDR3 is TGTGCCAGCAGTAGTGCTCGGACAGGGCTTTTGCACGAGCAGTACTTC. V usage is TRBV28 and J usage is TRBJ2-7, with 8 bases matching TRBD1. Per germline, CDR1 MDHEN and CDR2 SYDVKM. J gave up 5 bases and V 5 bases, and 14 bases lay outside the gene matches. The CDR3 extends over 16 amino acids.

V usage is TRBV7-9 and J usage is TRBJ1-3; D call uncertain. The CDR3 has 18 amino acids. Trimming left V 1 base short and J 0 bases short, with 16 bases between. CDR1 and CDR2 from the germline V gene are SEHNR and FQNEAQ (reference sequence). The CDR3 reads CASSLDSVQRFSGNTIYF. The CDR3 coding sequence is TGTGCCAGCAGCTTAGATTCGGTACAGCGGTTCTCTGGAAACACCATATATTTT.

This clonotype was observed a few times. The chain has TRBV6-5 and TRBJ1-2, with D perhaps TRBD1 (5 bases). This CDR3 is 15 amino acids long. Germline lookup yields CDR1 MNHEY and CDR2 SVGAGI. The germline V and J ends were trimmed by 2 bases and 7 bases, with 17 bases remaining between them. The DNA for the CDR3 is TGTGCCAGCAGTTACGGGCAGGGTTCCACATTTGGCTACACCTTC. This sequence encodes CASSYGQGSTFGYTF.

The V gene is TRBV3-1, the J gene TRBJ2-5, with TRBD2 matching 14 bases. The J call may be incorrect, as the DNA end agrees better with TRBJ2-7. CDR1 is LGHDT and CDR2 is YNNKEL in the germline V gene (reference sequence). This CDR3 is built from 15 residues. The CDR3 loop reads CASSHGLAGGDEQYF. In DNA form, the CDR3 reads TGTGCCAGCAGCCACGGACTAGCGGGGGGAGACGAGCAGTACTTC.

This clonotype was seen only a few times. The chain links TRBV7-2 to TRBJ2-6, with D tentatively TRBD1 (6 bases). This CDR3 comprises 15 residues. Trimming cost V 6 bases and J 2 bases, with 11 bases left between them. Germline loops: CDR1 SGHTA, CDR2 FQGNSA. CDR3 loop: CASRAQGTGANVLTF. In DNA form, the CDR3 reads TGTGCCAGCAGGGCTCAGGGGACTGGGGCCAACGTCCTGACTTTC.

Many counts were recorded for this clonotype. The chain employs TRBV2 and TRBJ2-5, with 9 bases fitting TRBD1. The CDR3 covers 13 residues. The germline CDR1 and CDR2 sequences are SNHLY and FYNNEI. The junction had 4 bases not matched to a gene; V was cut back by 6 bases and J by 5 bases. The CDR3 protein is CASRDGQGETQYF. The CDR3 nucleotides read TGTGCCAGCAGAGACGGACAGGGGGAGACCCAGTACTTC. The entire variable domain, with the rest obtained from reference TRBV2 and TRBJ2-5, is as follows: EPEVTQTPSHQVTQMGQEVILRCVPISNHLYFYWYRQILGQKVEFLVSFYNNEISEKSEIFDDQFSVERPDGSNFTLKIRSTKLEDSAMYFCASRDGQGETQYFGPGTRLLVL.

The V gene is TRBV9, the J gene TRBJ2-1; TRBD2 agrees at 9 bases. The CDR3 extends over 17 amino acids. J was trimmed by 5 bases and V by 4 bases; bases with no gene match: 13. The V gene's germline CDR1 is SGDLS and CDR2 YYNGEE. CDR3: CASSRTHGTSLDNEQFF. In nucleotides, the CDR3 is TGTGCCAGCAGCCGCACCCACGGGACTAGCCTAGACAATGAGCAGTTCTTC.

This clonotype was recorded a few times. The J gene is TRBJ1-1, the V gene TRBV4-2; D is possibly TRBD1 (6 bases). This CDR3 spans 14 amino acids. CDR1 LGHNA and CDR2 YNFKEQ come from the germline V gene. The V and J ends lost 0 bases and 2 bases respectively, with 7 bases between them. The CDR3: CASSQEDSNTEAFF. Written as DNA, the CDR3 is TGTGCCAGCAGCCAAGAGGACAGTAACACTGAAGCTTTCTTT.

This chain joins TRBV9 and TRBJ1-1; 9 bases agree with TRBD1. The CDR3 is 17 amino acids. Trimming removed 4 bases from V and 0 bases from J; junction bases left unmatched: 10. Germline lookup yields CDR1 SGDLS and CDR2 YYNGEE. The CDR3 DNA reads TGTGCCAGCAGCACGGGACAGGGATCCAAAATGAACACTGAAGCTTTCTTT. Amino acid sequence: CASSTGQGSKMNTEAFF.

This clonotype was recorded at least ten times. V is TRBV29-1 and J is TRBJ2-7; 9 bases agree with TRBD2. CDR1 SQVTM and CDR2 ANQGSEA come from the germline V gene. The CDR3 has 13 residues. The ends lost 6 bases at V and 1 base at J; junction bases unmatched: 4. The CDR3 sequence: CSVGTSISYEQYF. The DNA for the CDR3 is TGCAGCGTAGGGACTAGCATTTCCTACGAGCAGTACTTC.

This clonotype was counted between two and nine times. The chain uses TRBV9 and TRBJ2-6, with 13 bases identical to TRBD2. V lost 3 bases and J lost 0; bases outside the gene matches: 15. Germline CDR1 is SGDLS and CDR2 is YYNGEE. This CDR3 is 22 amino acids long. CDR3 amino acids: CASSARLAGGQMVDSGANVLTF. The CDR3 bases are TGTGCCAGCAGCGCCCGACTAGCGGGGGGCCAAATGGTGGACTCTGGGGCCAACGTCCTGACTTTC.